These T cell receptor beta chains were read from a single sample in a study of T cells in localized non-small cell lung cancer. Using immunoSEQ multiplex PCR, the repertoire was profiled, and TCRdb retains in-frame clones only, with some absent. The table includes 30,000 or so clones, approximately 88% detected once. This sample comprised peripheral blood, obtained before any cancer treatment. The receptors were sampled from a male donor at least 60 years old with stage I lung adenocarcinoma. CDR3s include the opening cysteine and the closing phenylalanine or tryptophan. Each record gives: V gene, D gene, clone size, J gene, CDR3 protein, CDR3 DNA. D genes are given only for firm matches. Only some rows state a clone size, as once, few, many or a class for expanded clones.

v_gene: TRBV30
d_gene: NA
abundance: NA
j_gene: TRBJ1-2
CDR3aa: CAWTFGVKLYTF
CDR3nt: TGTGCCTGGACCTTCGGGGTCAAGTTGTACACCTTC

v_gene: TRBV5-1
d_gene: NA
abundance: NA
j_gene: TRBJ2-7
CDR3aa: CASSLVGPTYEQYF
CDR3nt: TGCGCCAGCAGCTTGGTGGGTCCCACCTACGAGCAGTACTTC

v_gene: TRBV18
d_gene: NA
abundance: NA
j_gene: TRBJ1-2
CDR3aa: CASSPGGRGYGYTF
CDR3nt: TGTGCCAGCTCACCTGGTGGGCGGGGATATGGCTACACCTTC

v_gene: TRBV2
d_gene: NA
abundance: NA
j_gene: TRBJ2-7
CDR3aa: CASSEGQAYSYEQYF
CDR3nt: TGTGCCAGCAGTGAGGGGCAGGCCTACTCCTACGAGCAGTACTTC

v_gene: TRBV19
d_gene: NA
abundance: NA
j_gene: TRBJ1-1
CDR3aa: CASNKGLEGVAEAFF
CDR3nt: TGTGCCAGTAACAAGGGGCTGGAAGGAGTCGCCGAAGCTTTCTTT

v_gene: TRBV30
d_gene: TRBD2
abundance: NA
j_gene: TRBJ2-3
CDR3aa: CAWSTTSGWTDTQYF
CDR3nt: TGTGCCTGGAGTACGACTAGCGGGTGGACAGATACGCAGTATTTT

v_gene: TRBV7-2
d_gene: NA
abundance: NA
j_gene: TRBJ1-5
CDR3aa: CASSFQGYGNQPQHF
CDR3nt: TGTGCCAGCAGCTTTCAGGGGTACGGCAATCAGCCCCAGCATTTT

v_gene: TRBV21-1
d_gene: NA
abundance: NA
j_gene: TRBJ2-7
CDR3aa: CASSLPTGGKGYEQYF
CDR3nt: TGTGCCAGCAGCCTGCCGACAGGGGGCAAAGGGTACGAGCAGTACTTC

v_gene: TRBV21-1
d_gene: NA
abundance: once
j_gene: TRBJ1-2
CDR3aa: CASSKAETQGARTF
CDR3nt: TGTGCCAGCAGCAAAGCCGAAACACAGGGGGCTAGGACCTTC

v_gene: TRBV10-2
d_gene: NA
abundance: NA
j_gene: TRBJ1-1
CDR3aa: CASSEPSLGQPEAFF
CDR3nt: TGCGCCAGCAGTGAGCCTTCTCTAGGGCAGCCTGAAGCTTTCTTT

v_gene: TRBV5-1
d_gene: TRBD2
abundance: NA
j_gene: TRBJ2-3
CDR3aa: CASSLTQTSGGVDTQYF
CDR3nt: TGCGCCAGCAGCTTGACCCAGACTAGCGGGGGGGTTGATACGCAGTATTTT

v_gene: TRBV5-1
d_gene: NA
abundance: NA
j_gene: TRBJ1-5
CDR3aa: CASSLEGGPDQPQHF
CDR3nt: TGCGCCAGCAGCTTGGAGGGCGGTCCCGATCAGCCCCAGCATTTT

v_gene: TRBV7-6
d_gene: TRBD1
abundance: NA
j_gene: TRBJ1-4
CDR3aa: CASSQGQGGEKLFF
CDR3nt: TGTGCCAGCAGCCAAGGACAGGGAGGGGAAAAACTGTTTTTT

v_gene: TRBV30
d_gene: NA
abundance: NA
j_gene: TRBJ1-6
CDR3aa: CAWSRQGHSPLHF
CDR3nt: TGTGCCTGGAGTAGGCAGGGTCATTCACCCCTCCACTTT

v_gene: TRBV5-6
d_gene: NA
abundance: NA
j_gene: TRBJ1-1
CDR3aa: CASSRGQTNTEAFF
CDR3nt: TGTGCCAGCAGCAGGGGACAAACGAACACTGAAGCTTTCTTT

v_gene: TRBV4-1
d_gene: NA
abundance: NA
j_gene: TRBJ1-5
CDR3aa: CASSQVRAGQFNQPQHF
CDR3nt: TGCGCCAGCAGCCAAGTTCGAGCAGGGCAGTTCAATCAGCCCCAGCATTTT

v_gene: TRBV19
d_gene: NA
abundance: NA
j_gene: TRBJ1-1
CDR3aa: CASSRGGSNTEAFF
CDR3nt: TGTGCCAGTAGCCGGGGGGGCAGTAACACTGAAGCTTTCTTT

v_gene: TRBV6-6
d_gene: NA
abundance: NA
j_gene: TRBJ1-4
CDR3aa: CASSARPGDGLGGFF
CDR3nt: TGTGCCAGCAGTGCCCGTCCAGGGGACGGATTAGGAGGGTTTTTT

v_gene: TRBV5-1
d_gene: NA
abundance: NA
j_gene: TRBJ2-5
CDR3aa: CASSLMGSGETQYF
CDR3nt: TGCGCCAGCAGCTTGATGGGTAGCGGTGAGACCCAGTACTTC